The 20 T cell receptor beta chains below were found in one sample sequenced in a study of blood T cells in healthy people across ages (dated by TCRdb to 2014 to 2015). The library relied on 5' RACE. The sample was run on an Illumina HiSeq 2500. A second PCR of roughly 6 to 11 cycles was performed with a sample-barcoded 5' primer and a J-beta primer mix. The public reads were quality trimmed at Q25 with fastp and then assembled into clones with MiXCR by TCRdb, keeping productive beta chains. Under each unique CDR3 protein, matching rows form one entry showing the most common genes and DNA. The sample table shows 1.5 million to 2 million distinct CDR3 sequences, and roughly 30% are seen once. The ten top clones hold approximately 10% of the sample. The sample was blood. These receptors were taken from a woman in her 30s in good health.

The chain joins TRBV13 to TRBJ2-5; 10 bases line up with TRBD1. CDR3 length: 14 residues. The V and J ends lost 8 bases and 4 bases, in that order; junction bases with no gene match: 7. In germline, CDR1 is PRHDT, CDR2 FYEKMQ (reference sequence). The CDR3 here is CASRPGTGVETQYF. The CDR3 DNA follows: TGTGCCAGCCGCCCCGGGACAGGGGTAGAGACCCAGTACTTC.

This clonotype has more than one count but fewer than ten. V gene TRBV14 combines with J gene TRBJ2-1; D possibly corresponds to TRBD2 (5 bases). The CDR3 spans 15 residues. Trimming took 4 bases from V and 5 from J, leaving 15 bases between them. Germline V CDR1 and CDR2: SGHDN, FVKESK. The CDR3 is CASSPSRDINNEQFF. As DNA, the CDR3 is TGTGCCAGCAGCCCGTCCCGGGATATAAACAATGAGCAGTTCTTC.

This clonotype was counted a few times. V and J are TRBV6-6 and TRBJ1-1, with 7 bases identical to TRBD1. The CDR3 runs to 15 residues. With V trimmed by 6 bases and J by 4 bases, 11 bases remained unmatched. The germline CDR1 and CDR2 sequences are MNHNY and SVGAGI (reference sequence). CDR3 DNA sequence: TGTGCCAGCAGCTCAGGACGCCCAGGGGGCACTGAAGCTTTCTTT. It codes for CASSSGRPGGTEAFF.

This clonotype was found many times. This chain joins TRBV29-1 and TRBJ1-2, with unresolved D. The CDR3 is 12 residues long. Germline values: CDR1 SQVTM, CDR2 ANQGSEA. Trimming pared 4 bases from V and 5 bases from J, leaving 11 bases between. The CDR3 nucleotides are TGCAGCGTTGTGGACGGGTATTATGGCTACACCTTC. Translation: CSVVDGYYGYTF.

The J gene is TRBJ2-2, the V gene TRBV30; D gene unclear. The CDR3 runs 12 residues. Looked up from germline, CDR1 is GTSNPN and CDR2 is SVGIG (reference sequence). V was trimmed by 0 bases and J by 4 bases, leaving 3 bases between them. The CDR3 loop reads CAWSVFTGELFF. The CDR3 DNA is TGTGCCTGGAGTGTTTTCACCGGGGAGCTGTTTTTT.

This clonotype was found a few times. The V call is TRBV20-1, the J call TRBJ2-5; a weak D match, TRBD1 (5 bases). This CDR3 has 14 amino acids. Between the trimmed V and J ends, which lost 3 bases and 1 base, there was a span of 12 bases. Germline V CDR1 and CDR2: DFQATT, SNEGSKA (reference sequence). The CDR3 loop reads CSARGRVIQETQYF. DNA of the CDR3: TGCAGTGCTAGGGGGCGAGTGATCCAAGAGACCCAGTACTTC.

In its sample, this clonotype was seen many times. V and J are TRBV10-3 and TRBJ2-5, with 14 positions matching TRBD2. J gave up 0 bases and V 0 bases, and 6 bases lay outside the gene matches. The CDR3 consists of 19 residues. Germline CDR1 is ENHRY and CDR2 is SYGVKD. CDR3 DNA: TGTGCCATCAGTGAGTCGGGAGGGACTAGCGGGGGAGACCAAGAGACCCAGTACTTC. Protein: CAISESGGTSGGDQETQYF.

This rearrangement joins TRBV15 to TRBJ2-7; D call uncertain. CDR1 is LNHNV and CDR2 is YYDKDF in the germline V gene (reference sequence). CDR3 length: 14 amino acids. The V gene lost 2 bases and the J gene lost 0 bases, with 8 bases spanning the gap. CDR3 region: CATSRNNGSYEQYF. The CDR3 nucleotides are TGTGCCACCAGCAGAAACAATGGCTCCTACGAGCAGTACTTC.

Written as DNA, the CDR3 is TGTGCCAGCAGCTTCGCGCCTACGGGGGATGAGCAGTTCTTC. The encoded protein is CASSFAPTGDEQFF. V is TRBV7-2 and J is TRBJ2-1, with a tentative D call TRBD2 (6 bases). V was clipped by 3 bases and J by 8 bases, with 14 bases between them. Germline V gene data show CDR1 as SGHTA and CDR2 as FQGNSA. This CDR3 has 14 amino acids.

The sample holds many counts of this clonotype. CDR3 bases: TGTGCCAGCAGCTTCGGGACTAGCGGGCGCCGCCGGGGGGATACGCAGTATTTT. Protein product: CASSFGTSGRRRGDTQYF. J is TRBJ2-3 and V is TRBV5-6; 12 nucleotides agree with TRBD2. This CDR3 has 18 residues. V was clipped by 2 bases and J by 6 bases; unmatched bases: 13. CDR1 and CDR2 from the germline V gene are SGHDT and YYEEEE.

This clonotype showed up many times. CDR3 in amino acids: CSVAADSSYEQYF. The CDR3 coding sequence is TGCAGCGTTGCAGCGGACAGCTCCTACGAGCAGTACTTC. The chain uses TRBV29-1 and TRBJ2-7; D perhaps matches TRBD1 (6 bases). Germline loops: CDR1 SQVTM, CDR2 ANQGSEA. The CDR3 consists of 13 residues. With 4 bases removed from V and 0 bases from J, the gap between germline ends came to 10 bases.

In the case of this clonotype: Because it lacks the conserved phenylalanine or tryptophan at the end, this CDR3 is likely a read error. The V call is TRBV29-1, the J call TRBJ2-1; 7 bases align to TRBD1. Germline V gene lookup returns CDR1 SQVTM and CDR2 ANQGSEA. With V trimmed by 4 bases and J by 6 bases, 6 bases remained unmatched. The CDR3 runs to 13 residues. The CDR3 spells CSVGKGASNEQFL. CDR3 nucleotide sequence: TGCAGCGTTGGAAAGGGGGCTAGCAATGAGCAGTTCCTC.

The V call is TRBV11-2, the J call TRBJ2-1, with TRBD2 matching over 10 bases. The CDR3 has 17 amino acids. CDR1 is SGHAT, CDR2 FQNNGV, per germline. J gave up 8 bases and V 5 bases, and 15 bases lay outside the gene matches. The CDR3 loop reads CASSRTSTSGIGYEQFF. The CDR3 DNA reads TGTGCCAGCAGCCGTACTTCTACTAGCGGGATTGGGTATGAGCAGTTCTTC.

V is TRBV4-1 and J is TRBJ1-2, with TRBD1 as a possible D gene (5 bases). With 4 bases removed from V and 4 bases from J, the gap between germline ends came to 13 bases. This CDR3 has 14 amino acids. CDR1 and CDR2 from the germline V gene are MGHRA and YSYEKL. CDR3 coding DNA: TGCGCCAGCAGCCGGGGAGGGGAAGGCTATGGCTACACCTTC. Protein sequence: CASSRGGEGYGYTF.

The V gene is TRBV6-2 or TRBV6-3, the J gene TRBJ1-5; 7 nucleotides agree with TRBD1. With 8 bases clipped from V and 2 bases from J, the junction kept 9 bases outside the gene matches. CDR1 and CDR2 from the germline V gene are MNHEY and SVGEGT. The CDR3 loop spans 15 amino acids. CDR3 loop: CASQFRGGGNQPQHF. The CDR3 DNA is TGTGCCAGCCAATTCAGGGGGGGGGGCAATCAGCCCCAGCATTTT.

Only a few counts were recorded for this clonotype. This sequence joins TRBV10-3 and TRBJ2-7; unclear D gene. The CDR3 extends over 15 amino acids. In germline, CDR1 is ENHRY, CDR2 SYGVKD. Trimming took off 3 bases at V and 3 bases at J, with 15 bases between the two ends. DNA for the CDR3: TGTGCCATCAGTGACCTGGCCCTTAAGGGCTACGAGCAGTACTTC. This encodes CAISDLALKGYEQYF.

This clonotype was found many times. This sequence joins TRBV15 and TRBJ2-5; D may be TRBD1 (6 bases). CDR1 and CDR2 from the germline V gene are LNHNV and YYDKDF (reference sequence). The CDR3 sequence is 14 residues long. With 0 bases removed from V and 2 bases from J, the gap between germline ends came to 7 bases. For the CDR3, the DNA is TGTGCCACCAGCAGAGACAGGGGACAAGAGACCCAGTACTTC. This gives the protein CATSRDRGQETQYF.

This clonotype has only a few counts. The chain is built from TRBV3-1 and TRBJ1-1; unclear D gene. The CDR3 runs 14 residues. The germline V gene has CDR1 LGHDT and CDR2 YNNKEL (reference sequence). Trimming took off 3 bases at V and 5 bases at J, with 13 bases between the two ends. The CDR3 sequence: CASSQGGVETEAFF. As DNA, the CDR3 is TGTGCCAGCAGCCAGGGTGGGGTCGAGACTGAAGCTTTCTTT.

This clonotype was observed at least ten times. The gene calls are TRBV29-1 and TRBJ2-7, with D perhaps matching TRBD2 (6 bases). V was cut by 7 bases and J by 4 bases, with 11 bases left in between. Looked up from germline, CDR1 is SQVTM and CDR2 is ANQGSEA. The length of the CDR3 is 11 residues. Here the CDR3 DNA reads TGCAGCGGTCGGGGGAAATACGAGCAGTACTTC. It is translated as CSGRGKYEQYF.

The CDR3 reads CASSPTSGYTQYF. CDR3 sequence (DNA): TGTGCCAGCAGCCCGACTAGCGGTTATACGCAGTATTTT. The gene calls are TRBV7-3 and TRBJ2-3; the match to TRBD2 covers 9 bases. Germline V lookup: CDR1 SGHTA, CDR2 FQGTGA. With 5 bases clipped from V and 7 bases from J, the junction kept 4 bases outside the gene matches. This CDR3 is 13 amino acids long. Based on the CDR3 plus reference TRBV7-3 and TRBJ2-3, the full variable domain is GAGVSQTPSNKVTEKGKYVELRCDPISGHTALYWYRQSLGQGPEFLIYFQGTGAADDSGLPNDRFFAVRPEGSVSTLKIQRTERGDSAVYLCASSPTSGYTQYFGPGTRLTVL.